The clone carrying this T cell receptor beta chain was picked up many times. What it binds is not known. The sample comes from a study of cytomegalovirus exposure and HLA in healthy donors. Background on the study: Drawn from HLA-typed donors, about 85 million unique TCRs were held in an early data release.

Whole-study findings and limits: There were reportedly fewer N-insertions in an Asian-associated ancestry cluster than the roughly 700-donor mean, in a later analysis. Most CMV-associated TCR beta chains appeared HLA-restricted in a later analysis. Later, TCR association rates were found to vary by HLA locus, highest for DRB1 and lowest for HLA-C.

PCR was performed using 60 Vbeta and 13 Jbeta primers. This table comes from immunoSEQ multiplex PCR, and its TCRdb copy is limited to in-frame clones, with some not included. The sample contains over 150,000 clones, 70% to 80% of which appear only once. The CDR3 length is 15 residues. J gave up 6 bases and V 2 bases, and 5 bases lay outside the gene matches. The germline gives CDR1 MNHNS, CDR2 SASEGT. The specimen sequenced was PBMCs. The V and J genes are TRBV6-1 and TRBJ2-2; 8 nucleotides align to TRBD2. The sequence was collected from a man aged 25-40 years in good health and CMV-seronegative. This chain's CDR3 is CASSESAGGAGELFF. In nucleotides, the CDR3 is TGTGCCAGCAGTGAATCCGCGGGGGGAGCCGGGGAGCTGTTTTTT.